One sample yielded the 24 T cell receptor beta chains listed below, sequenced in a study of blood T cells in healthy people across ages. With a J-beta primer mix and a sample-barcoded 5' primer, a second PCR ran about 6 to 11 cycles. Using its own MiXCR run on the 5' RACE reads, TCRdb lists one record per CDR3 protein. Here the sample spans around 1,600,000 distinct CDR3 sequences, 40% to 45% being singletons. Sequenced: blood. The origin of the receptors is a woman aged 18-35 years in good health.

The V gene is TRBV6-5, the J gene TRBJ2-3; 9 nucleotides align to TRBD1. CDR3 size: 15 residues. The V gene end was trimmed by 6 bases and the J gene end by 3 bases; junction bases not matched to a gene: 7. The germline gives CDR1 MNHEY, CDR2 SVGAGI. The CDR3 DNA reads TGTGCCAGCAGGAGACAGGGGACAGGGACAGATACGCAGTATTTT. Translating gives CASRRQGTGTDTQYF.

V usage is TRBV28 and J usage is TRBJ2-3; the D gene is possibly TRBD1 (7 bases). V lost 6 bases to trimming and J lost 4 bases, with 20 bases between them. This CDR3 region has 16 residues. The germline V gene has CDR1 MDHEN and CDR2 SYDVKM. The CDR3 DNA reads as TGTGCCAGCAGGACCAGGGGGGTGGGGAAGTCAGATACGCAGTATTTT. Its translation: CASRTRGVGKSDTQYF. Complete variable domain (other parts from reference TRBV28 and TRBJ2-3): DVKVTQSSRYLVKRTGEKVFLECVQDMDHENMFWYRQDPGLGLRLIYFSYDVKMKEKGDIPEGYSVSREKKERFSLILESASTNQTSMYLCASRTRGVGKSDTQYFGPGTRLTVL.

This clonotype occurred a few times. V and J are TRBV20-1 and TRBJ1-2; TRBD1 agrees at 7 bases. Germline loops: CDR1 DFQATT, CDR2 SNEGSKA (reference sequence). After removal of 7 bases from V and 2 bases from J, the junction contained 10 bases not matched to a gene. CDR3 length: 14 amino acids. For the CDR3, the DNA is TGCAGTGGGTTTCAGGGGACAGACAACTATGGCTACACCTTC. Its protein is CSGFQGTDNYGYTF.

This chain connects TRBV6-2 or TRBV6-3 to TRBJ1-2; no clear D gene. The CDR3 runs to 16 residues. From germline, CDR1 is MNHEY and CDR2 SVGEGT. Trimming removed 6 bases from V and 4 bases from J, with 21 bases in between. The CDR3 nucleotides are TGTGCCAGCAGCCTACGCCTGGCCCCTAAGGGCTATGGCTACACCTTC. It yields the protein CASSLRLAPKGYGYTF.

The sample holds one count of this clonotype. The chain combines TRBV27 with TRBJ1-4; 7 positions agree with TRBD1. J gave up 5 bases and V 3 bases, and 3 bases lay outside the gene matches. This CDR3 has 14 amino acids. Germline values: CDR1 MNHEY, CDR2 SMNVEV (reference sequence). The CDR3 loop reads CASSFARGNEKLFF. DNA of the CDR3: TGTGCCAGCAGTTTTGCCAGGGGGAATGAAAAACTGTTTTTT.

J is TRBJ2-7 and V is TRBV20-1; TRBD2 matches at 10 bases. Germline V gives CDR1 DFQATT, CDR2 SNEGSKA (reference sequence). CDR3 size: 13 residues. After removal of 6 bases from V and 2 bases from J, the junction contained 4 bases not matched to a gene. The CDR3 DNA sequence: TGCAGTGCCCTAGCGGGAGCTGCCTACGAGCAGTACTTC. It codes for CSALAGAAYEQYF.

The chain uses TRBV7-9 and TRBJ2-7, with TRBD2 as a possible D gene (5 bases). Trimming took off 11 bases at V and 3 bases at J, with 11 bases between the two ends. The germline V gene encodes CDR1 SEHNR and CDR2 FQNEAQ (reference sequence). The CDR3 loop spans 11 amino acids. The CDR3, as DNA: TGTGCCGGCCGCGGACTCTACGAGCAGTACTTC. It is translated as CAGRGLYEQYF.

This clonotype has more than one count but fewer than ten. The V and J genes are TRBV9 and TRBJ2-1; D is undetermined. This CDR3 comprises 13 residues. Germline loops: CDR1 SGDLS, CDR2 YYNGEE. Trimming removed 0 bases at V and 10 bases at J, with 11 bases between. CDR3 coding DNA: TGTGCCAGCAGCGTAGCCCCCGAACGGGAGCAGTTCTTC. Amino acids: CASSVAPEREQFF.

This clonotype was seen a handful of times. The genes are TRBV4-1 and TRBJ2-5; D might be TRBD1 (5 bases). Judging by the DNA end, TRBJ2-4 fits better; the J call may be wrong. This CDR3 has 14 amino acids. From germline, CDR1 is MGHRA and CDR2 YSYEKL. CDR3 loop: CASSQWTPKNIQYF. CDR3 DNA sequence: TGCGCCAGCAGCCAATGGACACCTAAAAACATTCAGTACTTC.

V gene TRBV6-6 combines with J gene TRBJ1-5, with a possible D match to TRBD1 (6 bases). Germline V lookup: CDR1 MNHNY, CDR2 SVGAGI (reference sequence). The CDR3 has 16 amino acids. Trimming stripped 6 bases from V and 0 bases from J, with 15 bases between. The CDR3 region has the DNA TGTGCCAGCAGGCTCCCGGGACATGCTAGCAATCAGCCCCAGCATTTT. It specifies CASRLPGHASNQPQHF.

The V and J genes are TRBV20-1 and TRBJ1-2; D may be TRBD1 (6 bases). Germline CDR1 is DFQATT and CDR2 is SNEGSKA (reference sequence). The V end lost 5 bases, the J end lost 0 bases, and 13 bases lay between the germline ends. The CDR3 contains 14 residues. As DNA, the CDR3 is TGCAGTGCTTCGGCCCGACAGGCTAACTATGGCTACACCTTC. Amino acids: CSASARQANYGYTF.

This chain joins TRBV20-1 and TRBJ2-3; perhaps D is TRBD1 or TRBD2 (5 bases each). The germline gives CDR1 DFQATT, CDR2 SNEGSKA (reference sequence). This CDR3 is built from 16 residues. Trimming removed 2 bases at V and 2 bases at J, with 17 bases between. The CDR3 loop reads CSARLPWDGDTDTQYF. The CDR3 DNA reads TGCAGTGCTAGATTACCCTGGGACGGGGACACAGATACGCAGTATTTT.

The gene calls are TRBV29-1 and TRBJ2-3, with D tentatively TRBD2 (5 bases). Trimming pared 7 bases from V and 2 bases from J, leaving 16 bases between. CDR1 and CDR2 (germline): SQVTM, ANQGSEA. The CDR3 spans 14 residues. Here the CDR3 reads CSGTSPDFTDTQYF. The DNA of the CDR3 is TGCAGCGGTACAAGCCCGGACTTCACAGATACGCAGTATTTT.

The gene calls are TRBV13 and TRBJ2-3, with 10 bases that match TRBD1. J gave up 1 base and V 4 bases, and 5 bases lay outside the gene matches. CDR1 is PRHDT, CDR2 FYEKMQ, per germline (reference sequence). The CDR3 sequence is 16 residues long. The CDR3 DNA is TGTGCCAGCAGCTATCTCGGGACAGGGGGCACAGATACGCAGTATTTT. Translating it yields CASSYLGTGGTDTQYF.

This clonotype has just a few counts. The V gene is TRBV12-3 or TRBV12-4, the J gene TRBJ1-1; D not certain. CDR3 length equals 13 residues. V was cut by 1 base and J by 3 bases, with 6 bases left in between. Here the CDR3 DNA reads TGTGCCAGCAGTTTAGTAGGACACACTGAAGCTTTCTTT. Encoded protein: CASSLVGHTEAFF.

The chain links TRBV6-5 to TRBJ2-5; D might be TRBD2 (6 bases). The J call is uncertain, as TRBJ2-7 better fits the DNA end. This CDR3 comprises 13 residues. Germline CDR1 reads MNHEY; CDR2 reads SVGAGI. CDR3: CASSSARGAEQYF. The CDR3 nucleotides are TGTGCCAGCAGTTCGGCGCGGGGAGCCGAGCAGTACTTC.

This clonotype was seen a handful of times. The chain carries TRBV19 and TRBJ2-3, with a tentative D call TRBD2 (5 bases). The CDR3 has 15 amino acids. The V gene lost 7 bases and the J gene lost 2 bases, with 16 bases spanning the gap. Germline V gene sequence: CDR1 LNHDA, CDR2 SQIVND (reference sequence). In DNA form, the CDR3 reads TGTGCCAGTAAAATTAGCGTGGTCCACACAGATACGCAGTATTTT. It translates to CASKISVVHTDTQYF.

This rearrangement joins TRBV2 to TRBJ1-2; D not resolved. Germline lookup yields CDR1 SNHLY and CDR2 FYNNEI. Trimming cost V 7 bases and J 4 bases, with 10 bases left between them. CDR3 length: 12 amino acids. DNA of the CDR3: TGTGCCAGCAATGCTGGGGTCTATGGCTACACCTTC. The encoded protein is CASNAGVYGYTF.

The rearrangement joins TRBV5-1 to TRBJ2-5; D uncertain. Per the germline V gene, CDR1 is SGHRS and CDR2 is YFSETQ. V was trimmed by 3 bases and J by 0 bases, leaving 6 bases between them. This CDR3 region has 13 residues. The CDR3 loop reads CASSSLYQETQYF. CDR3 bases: TGCGCCAGCAGCTCTTTGTACCAAGAGACCCAGTACTTC.

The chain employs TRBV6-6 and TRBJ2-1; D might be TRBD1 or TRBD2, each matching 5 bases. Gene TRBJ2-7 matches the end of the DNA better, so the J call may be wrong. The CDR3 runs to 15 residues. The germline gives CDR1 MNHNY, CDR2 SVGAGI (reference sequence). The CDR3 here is CASRLSRDGYNEQYF. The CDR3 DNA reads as TGTGCCAGCAGATTATCTCGGGACGGATACAATGAGCAGTACTTC.

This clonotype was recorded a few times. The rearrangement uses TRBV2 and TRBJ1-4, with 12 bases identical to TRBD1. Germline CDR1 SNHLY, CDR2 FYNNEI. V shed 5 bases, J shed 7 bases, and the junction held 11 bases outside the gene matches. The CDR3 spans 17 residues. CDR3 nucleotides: TGTGCCAGCAGTTTTGGGACAGGGGGCGCGTCAACTGAAAAACTGTTTTTT. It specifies CASSFGTGGASTEKLFF.

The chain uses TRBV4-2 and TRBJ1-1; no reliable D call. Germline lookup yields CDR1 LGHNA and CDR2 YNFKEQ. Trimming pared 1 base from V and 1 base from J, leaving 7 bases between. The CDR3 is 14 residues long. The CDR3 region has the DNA TGTGCCAGCAGCCAAGTACACAAGAACACTGAAGCTTTCTTT. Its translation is CASSQVHKNTEAFF.

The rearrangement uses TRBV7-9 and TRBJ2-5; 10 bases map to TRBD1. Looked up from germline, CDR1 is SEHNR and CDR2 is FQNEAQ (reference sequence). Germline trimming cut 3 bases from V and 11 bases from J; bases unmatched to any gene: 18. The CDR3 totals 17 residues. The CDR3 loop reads CASSLRLPGQGNNEQYF. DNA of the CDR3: TGTGCCAGCAGCTTGCGGCTCCCGGGACAGGGGAATAATGAGCAGTACTTC.

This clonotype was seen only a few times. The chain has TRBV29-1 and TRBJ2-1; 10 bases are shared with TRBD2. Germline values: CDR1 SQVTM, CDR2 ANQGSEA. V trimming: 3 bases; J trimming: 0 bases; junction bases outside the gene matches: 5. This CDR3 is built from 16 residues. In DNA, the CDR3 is TGCAGCGTTGAGATACTAGCGGGAAGCTCCTACAATGAGCAGTTCTTC. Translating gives CSVEILAGSSYNEQFF.